This T cell receptor beta chain was profiled in a study of immune evolution from preneoplasia to lung adenocarcinoma. For this clone: Its target is unknown.

The CDR3 has 16 residues. Trimming took 4 bases from V and 3 from J; bases not matched to a gene: 9. Germline V gives CDR1 SGHRS, CDR2 YFSETQ. Using immunoSEQ multiplex PCR, the repertoire was profiled, and TCRdb retains in-frame clones only, with some absent. The table shows thousands of clones, with 70% to 80% occurring only once. General observations from the study: Clonality was highest in normal lung, lower in later-stage lesions apparently. From normal lung to invasive adenocarcinoma, top clone frequencies appeared to decrease.

This receptor was identified in a person aged 35 to 50 with lung adenocarcinoma. This chain uses TRBV5-1 with TRBJ1-2, with 10 bases aligning to TRBD1. Source material: FFPE invasive lung adenocarcinoma tissue. Here the CDR3 DNA reads TGCGCCAGCAGCAAATCCGGGACAGGGGATGACTATGGCTACACCTTC. It specifies CASSKSGTGDDYGYTF.